This TCR beta chain was retrieved from a study of cytotoxic CD8 clonotypes in ibrutinib-treated CLL. Study-level findings and limits: Investigators sampled sustained-remission and progressing patients at differing times.

Germline V gene data show CDR1 as MNHEY and CDR2 as SMNVEV (reference sequence). With 11 bases removed from V and 6 bases from J, the gap between germline ends came to 11 bases. CDR3 length: 10 amino acids. To note about this clone: What it binds is unknown.

TCRdb's table, derived via immunoSEQ multiplex PCR, lists solely in-frame clones and lacks some. The sample contains about 140,000 clones, around 77% of which appear only once. The TCR originated in a human donor with chronic lymphocytic leukemia. The V call is TRBV27, the J call TRBJ2-7, with D perhaps TRBD1 or TRBD2 (5 bases each). Sequencing was performed on PBMCs, taken after 12 months of ibrutinib treatment. CDR3 DNA: TGTGCCGGGAGTGGGGCCGAGCAGTACTTC. The encoded protein is CAGSGAEQYF.